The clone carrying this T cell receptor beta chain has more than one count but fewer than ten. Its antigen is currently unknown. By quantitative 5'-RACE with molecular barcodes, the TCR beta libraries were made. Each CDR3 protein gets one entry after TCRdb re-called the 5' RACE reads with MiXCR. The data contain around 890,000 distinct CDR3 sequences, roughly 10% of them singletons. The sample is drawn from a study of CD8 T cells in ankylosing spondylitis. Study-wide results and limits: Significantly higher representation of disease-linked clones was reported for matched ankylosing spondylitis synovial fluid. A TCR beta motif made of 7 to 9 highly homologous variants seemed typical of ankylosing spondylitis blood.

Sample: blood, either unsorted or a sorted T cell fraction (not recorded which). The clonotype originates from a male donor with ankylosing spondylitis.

The CDR3 loop is CASRGDGWSEAFF. In nucleotides, the CDR3 is TGTGCCAGCCGTGGAGACGGGTGGAGTGAAGCTTTCTTT. This sequence joins TRBV12-3 or TRBV12-4 and TRBJ1-1; D uncertain. Deletions cut 8 bases from V and 7 bases from J, with 17 bases between. The CDR3 covers 13 residues.